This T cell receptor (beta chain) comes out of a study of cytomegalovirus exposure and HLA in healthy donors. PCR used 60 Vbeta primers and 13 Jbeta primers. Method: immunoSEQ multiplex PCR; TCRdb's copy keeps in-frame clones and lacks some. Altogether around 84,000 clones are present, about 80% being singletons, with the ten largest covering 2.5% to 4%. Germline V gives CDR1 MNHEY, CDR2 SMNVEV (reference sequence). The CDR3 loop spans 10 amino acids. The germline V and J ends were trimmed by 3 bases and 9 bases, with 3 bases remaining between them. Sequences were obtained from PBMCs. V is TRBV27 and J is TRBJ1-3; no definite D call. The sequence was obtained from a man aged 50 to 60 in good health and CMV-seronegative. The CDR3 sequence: CASSFVTIYF. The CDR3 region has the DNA TGTGCCAGCAGTTTCGTCACCATATATTTT.